This T cell receptor (beta chain) was captured by sequencing in a study of patients and donors after allogeneic stem cell transplantation. This clonotype was seen a few times. TCRdb re-analysed the RT-PCR reads in MiXCR, keeping a single row per CDR3 protein. The data show roughly 940,000 distinct CDR3 sequences, around 17% seen once. The TCR originated in a human donor who was either an allogeneic HSCT recipient or a stem cell or donor lymphocyte infusion donor (not recorded which). It is not recorded whose cells these are; they may come from a transplant donor. Sequencing was performed on blood, either unsorted or a sorted T cell fraction (not recorded which).

As DNA, the CDR3 is TGCAGTGCTAGGCGCCATACAGGGCTGACTGAAGCTTTCTTT. Translating it yields CSARRHTGLTEAFF. The chain has TRBV20-1 and TRBJ1-1, with TRBD1 as a possible D gene (6 bases). The germline V and J ends were trimmed by 3 bases and 5 bases, with 16 bases remaining between them. Germline CDR1 is DFQATT and CDR2 is SNEGSKA (reference sequence). There are 14 residues in the CDR3.